The clone carrying this T cell receptor beta chain was observed a single time. This entry belongs to a study of blood T cell repertoires in COVID-19. Overall study context: Acute and convalescent COVID-19 specimens originated in the United States, Italy and Spain. Sources were T cells, B-cell-depleted T cells, or PBMCs; the material itself was cDNA or gDNA.

V was trimmed by 6 bases and J by 11 bases, leaving 22 bases between them. Germline V lookup: CDR1 MNHEY, CDR2 SVGAGI. The CDR3 sequence is 14 residues long. Assay used: immunoSEQ multiplex PCR; TCRdb lists only in-frame clones, some missing. The sample consists of about 210,000 clones, around 87% of them appearing once. Sequencing used peripheral blood. The TCR sequence derives from a man between 60 and 75 years old with acute or convalescent COVID-19. V usage is TRBV6-5 and J usage is TRBJ1-1; the D gene is possibly TRBD1 (6 bases). In nucleotides, the CDR3 is TGTGCCAGCAGACAGGGAGAGACACCCTTAAGGGCTTTCTTT. It specifies CASRQGETPLRAFF.